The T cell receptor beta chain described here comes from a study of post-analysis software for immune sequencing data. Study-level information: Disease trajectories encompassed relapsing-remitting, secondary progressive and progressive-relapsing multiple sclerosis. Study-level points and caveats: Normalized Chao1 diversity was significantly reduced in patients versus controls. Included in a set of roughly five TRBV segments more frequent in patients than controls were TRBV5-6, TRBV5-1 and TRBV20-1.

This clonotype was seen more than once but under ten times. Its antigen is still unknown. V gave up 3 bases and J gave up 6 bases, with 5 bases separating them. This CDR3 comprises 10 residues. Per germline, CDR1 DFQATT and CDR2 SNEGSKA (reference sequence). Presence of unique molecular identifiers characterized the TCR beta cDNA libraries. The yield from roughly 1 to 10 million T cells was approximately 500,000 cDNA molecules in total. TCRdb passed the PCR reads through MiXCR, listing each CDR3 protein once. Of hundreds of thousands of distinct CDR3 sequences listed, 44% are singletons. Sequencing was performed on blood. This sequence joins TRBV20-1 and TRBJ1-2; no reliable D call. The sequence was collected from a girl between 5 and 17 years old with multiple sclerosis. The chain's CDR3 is CSARMDGYTF. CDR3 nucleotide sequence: TGCAGTGCTAGGATGGATGGCTACACCTTC.